One and the same sample provided the 9 T cell receptor beta chains below, sequenced in a study of blood T cells in healthy people across ages. PCR was performed a second time for about 7 to 12 cycles using a sample-barcoded 5' primer and a J-beta primer mix. MiXCR, applied by TCRdb to the 5' RACE reads, yields one record per CDR3 protein. The sample yields some 1.5 million distinct CDR3 sequences, 35% to 45% seen once. The sequencing input was blood. These receptors came from a woman between 18 and 29 years old in good health.

This clonotype was counted between two and nine times. This sequence joins TRBV5-4 and TRBJ1-1, with a possible D match to TRBD1 (6 bases). The CDR3 has 14 residues. V was trimmed by 3 bases and J by 4 bases, leaving 13 bases between them. CDR1 is SGHNT and CDR2 is YYREEE in the germline V gene (reference sequence). The CDR3 coding sequence is TGTGCCAGCAGCTCACCAGGGGAGGGCACTGAAGCTTTCTTT. This encodes CASSSPGEGTEAFF.

Only a few counts were recorded for this clonotype. V is TRBV4-1 and J is TRBJ2-1, with 9 bases identical to TRBD2. V dropped 2 bases and J dropped 10; count of bases not matched to a gene: 9. CDR1 and CDR2 from the germline V gene are MGHRA and YSYEKL. The CDR3 contains 15 residues. In DNA, the CDR3 is TGCGCCAGCAGCCAAAGTGCGGTCCTAGCGGGGGAGCAGTTCTTC. Protein product: CASSQSAVLAGEQFF.

The V gene is TRBV11-2, the J gene TRBJ2-5, with no clear D. V shed 3 bases and J shed 5 bases, with 16 bases lying between them. This CDR3 has 15 residues. Germline assignment: CDR1 SGHAT and CDR2 FQNNGV. DNA of the CDR3: TGTGCCAGCAGCTTCACGCTCCGAAGTGGGGAGACCCAGTACTTC. It yields the protein CASSFTLRSGETQYF.

In this sample, this clonotype turned up many times. The rearrangement uses TRBV20-1 and TRBJ2-1; possibly TRBD2 for D (6 bases). The length of the CDR3 is 15 residues. V dropped 3 bases and J dropped 4 bases, with 16 bases sitting between them. CDR1 is DFQATT and CDR2 is SNEGSKA in the germline V gene (reference sequence). CDR3: CSASDISGGYNEQFF. Written as DNA, the CDR3 is TGCAGTGCTAGCGATATTAGCGGAGGGTACAATGAGCAGTTCTTC.

The rearrangement uses TRBV7-2 and TRBJ1-2, with D unresolved. The CDR3 loop spans 15 amino acids. Trimming stripped 1 base from V and 6 bases from J, with 15 bases between. Germline V gene lookup returns CDR1 SGHTA and CDR2 FQGNSA. The CDR3 is CASSLGSGTDDGYTF. The CDR3 nucleotides are TGTGCCAGCAGCTTAGGGTCTGGCACGGACGATGGCTACACCTTC. Full variable domain (rest looked up from reference TRBV7-2 and TRBJ1-2): GAGVSQSPSNKVTEKGKDVELRCDPISGHTALYWYRQSLGQGLEFLIYFQGNSAPDKSGLPSDRFSAERTGGSVSTLTIQRTQQEDSAVYLCASSLGSGTDDGYTFGSGTRLTVV.

This clonotype has a count of ten or more. The chain combines TRBV29-1 with TRBJ2-7, with 8 nucleotides matching TRBD1. Germline V gene lookup returns CDR1 SQVTM and CDR2 ANQGSEA. This CDR3 comprises 13 residues. Trimming at V came to 6 bases and at J to 0 bases, leaving 4 bases not matched to a gene. Here the CDR3 DNA reads TGCAGCGTAAAAACAGGGGGCTCCTACGAGCAGTACTTC. This sequence encodes CSVKTGGSYEQYF.

The sample holds a few counts of this clonotype. J is TRBJ1-1 and V is TRBV6-2 or TRBV6-3; D unclear. This CDR3 spans 13 amino acids. Trimming stripped 11 bases from V and 1 base from J, with 14 bases between. Germline lookup yields CDR1 MNHEY and CDR2 SVGEGT. The CDR3 spells CAGRRVSNTEAFF. The CDR3 DNA reads TGTGCCGGGCGGCGGGTGTCGAACACTGAAGCTTTCTTT.

This clonotype was counted between two and nine times. The CDR3 region is CASSLEGLYTGELFF. CDR3 bases: TGTGCCAGCAGCTTAGAGGGACTTTACACCGGGGAGCTGTTTTTT. The chain recombines TRBV7-2 with TRBJ2-2; a possible D gene is TRBD2 (6 bases). The V gene lost 1 base and the J gene lost 3 bases, with 9 bases spanning the gap. The CDR3 runs 15 residues. CDR1 is SGHTA and CDR2 is FQGNSA in the germline V gene.

CDR3 sequence (DNA): TGTGCCAGCAGTGAAGCAGTGAGAGGGACGGAGCAGTTCTTC. It is translated as CASSEAVRGTEQFF. The chain uses TRBV2 and TRBJ2-1, with D perhaps TRBD1 or TRBD2 (5 bases each). There are 14 residues in the CDR3. Germline CDR1 SNHLY, CDR2 FYNNEI. Between the trimmed V and J ends, which lost 0 bases and 10 bases, there was a span of 13 bases.